The 22 T cell receptor beta chains in this list originate from one sample, sequenced in a study of shared clonotypes between healthy human individuals. Generated by immunoSEQ multiplex PCR, the TCRdb table keeps only in-frame clones and is missing some. The sample comprises 740,000 or so clones, more than 70% of which are singletons, and 1.5% to 2% rests with the top ten. The sample was memory CD4+ T cells sorted from blood. Noted subset: CD45RA-negative fraction. The receptors come from a woman in her 30s in good health.

Notes on this clone: This sample includes further DNA sequences coding for the same CDR3. The chain recombines TRBV19 with TRBJ2-1; no definite D call. CDR3 length equals 13 residues. CDR1 LNHDA and CDR2 SQIVND come from the germline V gene (reference sequence). V was trimmed by 9 bases and J by 2 bases, leaving 11 bases between them. CDR3 amino acids: CASRLDTYNEQFF. The CDR3 nucleotides are TGTGCCAGCCGATTAGATACCTACAATGAGCAGTTCTTC.

This clone was picked up a small number of times. The rearrangement joins TRBV5-4 to TRBJ2-3; weak D call: TRBD2 (6 bases). This CDR3 has 15 amino acids. Trimming left V 4 bases short and J 4 bases short, with 16 bases between. Germline V gene sequence: CDR1 SGHNT, CDR2 YYREEE (reference sequence). CDR3 coding DNA: TGTGCCAGCAGCCTGCAACTAGCAGGTTCAGATACGCAGTATTTT. Amino acid sequence: CASSLQLAGSDTQYF.

Only one count was recorded for this clone. The chain carries TRBV6-6 and TRBJ1-5; the D is unclear. Trimming removed 6 bases at V and 2 bases at J, with 17 bases between. CDR1 and CDR2 (germline): MNHNY, SVGAGI (reference sequence). The CDR3 covers 16 residues. CDR3 residues: CASRGGWTIGNQPQHF. CDR3 sequence (DNA): TGTGCCAGCAGGGGAGGCTGGACGATAGGCAATCAGCCCCAGCATTTT.

The V and J genes are TRBV6-6 and TRBJ2-7, with 7 bases identical to TRBD1. This CDR3 has 13 residues. The germline gives CDR1 MNHNY, CDR2 SVGAGI (reference sequence). The ends lost 8 bases at V and 0 bases at J; junction bases unmatched: 4. The CDR3 region is CASEGASSYEQYF. The DNA for the CDR3 is TGTGCCAGCGAGGGGGCCTCCTCCTACGAGCAGTACTTC.

The chain recombines TRBV7-9 with TRBJ2-2; D is uncertain. V was clipped by 2 bases and J by 8 bases, with 6 bases between them. Germline loops: CDR1 SEHNR, CDR2 FQNEAQ (reference sequence). The CDR3 is 12 amino acids. DNA of the CDR3: TGTGCCAGCAGCTTAATTCTAGGGGAGCTGTTTTTT. It codes for CASSLILGELFF.

This chain links TRBV25-1 with TRBJ1-1, with a weak D call TRBD1 (6 bases). CDR1 and CDR2 (germline): MGHDK, SYGVNS. The CDR3 covers 15 residues. The germline V and J ends were trimmed by 2 bases and 4 bases, with 14 bases remaining between them. The CDR3: CASSEPNRVGTEAFF. CDR3 DNA: TGTGCCAGCAGTGAACCAAACAGGGTGGGCACTGAAGCTTTCTTT.

The chain is built from TRBV6-6 and TRBJ2-3, with TRBD2 matching over 7 bases. Germline V gene sequence: CDR1 MNHNY, CDR2 SVGAGI (reference sequence). CDR3 length equals 15 residues. Trimming removed 1 base from V and 6 bases from J; junction bases left unmatched: 7. CDR3 residues: CASSYLAGVADTQYF. The CDR3 nucleotides are TGTGCCAGCAGTTACTTGGCGGGAGTAGCTGATACGCAGTATTTT.

This clone was found many times. This sample includes further DNA sequences coding for the same CDR3. The chain has TRBV7-2 and TRBJ2-7; D perhaps matches TRBD1 (5 bases). CDR3 length: 13 amino acids. CDR1 SGHTA and CDR2 FQGNSA come from the germline V gene. V was cut by 3 bases and J by 3 bases, with 9 bases left in between. The CDR3 DNA follows: TGTGCCAGCAGCTTGGCAGGGAACTACGAGCAGTACTTC. Amino acid sequence: CASSLAGNYEQYF.

The chain links TRBV5-1 to TRBJ1-4; TRBD1 might be the D (6 bases). The CDR3 contains 14 residues. The V gene's germline CDR1 is SGHRS and CDR2 YFSETQ. V lost 4 bases, J lost 1 base, and 8 bases lay in between. CDR3: CASSLQGTNEKLFF. The CDR3 DNA is TGCGCCAGCAGCCTACAGGGAACTAATGAAAAACTGTTTTTT.

This rearrangement joins TRBV28 to TRBJ1-3; D is perhaps TRBD1 (6 bases). With 1 base removed from V and 4 bases from J, the gap between germline ends came to 11 bases. CDR1 is MDHEN, CDR2 SYDVKM, per germline. CDR3 size: 15 residues. Here the CDR3 DNA reads TGTGCCAGCAGTTTATCCACAGGGTTAGGAAACACCATATATTTT. It encodes CASSLSTGLGNTIYF.

This clone appeared a single time. This chain joins TRBV6-5 and TRBJ1-4, with TRBD1 matching over 7 bases. CDR3 size: 13 residues. Per the germline V gene, CDR1 is MNHEY and CDR2 is SVGAGI. The V gene end was trimmed by 7 bases and the J gene end by 7 bases; junction bases not matched to a gene: 6. This CDR3 reads CASKFTGAEKLFF. The CDR3 coding sequence is TGTGCCAGCAAGTTTACAGGGGCTGAAAAACTGTTTTTT.

Ten or more counts support this clone. This chain links TRBV25-1 with TRBJ1-6; 8 bases line up with TRBD1. Trimming removed 6 bases from V and 9 bases from J; junction bases left unmatched: 7. CDR3 size: 14 residues. Per the germline V gene, CDR1 is MGHDK and CDR2 is SYGVNS. This chain's CDR3 is CASSTSGGSSPLHF. The CDR3 DNA reads as TGTGCCAGCAGCACATCAGGGGGCTCTTCACCCCTCCACTTT. Full variable domain (rest looked up from reference TRBV25-1 and TRBJ1-6): EADIYQTPRYLVIGTGKKITLECSQTMGHDKMYWYQQDPGMELHLIHYSYGVNSTEKGDLSSESTVSRIRTEHFPLTLESARPSHTSQYLCASSTSGGSSPLHFGNGTRLTVT.

This clone showed up just once. The genes are TRBV2 and TRBJ2-1; 7 positions agree with TRBD1. V dropped 6 bases and J dropped 8; count of bases not matched to a gene: 13. The CDR3 loop spans 15 amino acids. CDR1 and CDR2 from the germline V gene are SNHLY and FYNNEI. The chain's CDR3 is CASRYGQEHSDEQFF. CDR3 nucleotides: TGTGCCAGCAGATACGGACAGGAACACTCGGATGAGCAGTTCTTC.

The chain uses TRBV29-1 and TRBJ2-7; 7 positions match TRBD1. V was pared by 5 bases and J by 0 bases, with 7 bases of the junction left unmatched. Looked up from germline, CDR1 is SQVTM and CDR2 is ANQGSEA. The CDR3 runs 14 residues. CDR3 sequence (DNA): TGCAGCGTTTCGGACAGGTTTAGCTCCTACGAGCAGTACTTC. Amino acid sequence: CSVSDRFSSYEQYF.

The chain is built from TRBV13 and TRBJ2-7, with 9 positions matching TRBD1. CDR1 is PRHDT, CDR2 FYEKMQ, per germline (reference sequence). With V trimmed by 6 bases and J by 5 bases, 8 bases remained unmatched. CDR3 size: 14 residues. CDR3 region: CASSPGTGTHEQYF. The DNA of the CDR3 is TGTGCCAGCAGTCCCGGGACAGGGACTCACGAGCAGTACTTC.

V usage is TRBV4-2 and J usage is TRBJ2-2; no clear D. The CDR3 has 14 amino acids. CDR1 LGHNA and CDR2 YNFKEQ come from the germline V gene. Trimming removed 4 bases from V and 4 bases from J, with 10 bases in between. The CDR3 spells CASSPQALTGELFF. CDR3 nucleotide sequence: TGTGCCAGCAGCCCTCAGGCCCTCACCGGGGAGCTGTTTTTT.

This chain connects TRBV4-1 to TRBJ2-1; D possibly corresponds to TRBD2 (5 bases). CDR3 size: 17 residues. Germline values: CDR1 MGHRA, CDR2 YSYEKL. Trimming shortened V by 0 bases and J by 1 base, and 13 bases separated the two germline ends. The CDR3 DNA follows: TGCGCCAGCAGCCAAGAAGGTGCGGGCGCTTCCTACAATGAGCAGTTCTTC. Its protein product is CASSQEGAGASYNEQFF.

This sequence joins TRBV19 and TRBJ1-5; D not resolved. V shed 5 bases and J shed 3 bases, with 14 bases lying between them. CDR1 is LNHDA and CDR2 is SQIVND in the germline V gene (reference sequence). The CDR3 loop spans 15 amino acids. The CDR3 is CASSVTGLHNQPQHF. CDR3 DNA sequence: TGTGCCAGTAGTGTTACGGGCCTCCACAATCAGCCCCAGCATTTT.

The V gene is TRBV7-2, the J gene TRBJ1-1; D uncertain. Deletions cut 6 bases from V and 0 bases from J, with 5 bases between. There are 12 residues in the CDR3. Germline V lookup: CDR1 SGHTA, CDR2 FQGNSA. The CDR3 DNA sequence: TGTGCCAGCAGGAGATTGAACACTGAAGCTTTCTTT. Translated: CASRRLNTEAFF.

The chain joins TRBV4-1 to TRBJ2-5; unclear D gene. Germline loops: CDR1 MGHRA, CDR2 YSYEKL. V was pared by 0 bases and J by 2 bases, with 13 bases between. This CDR3 contains 16 residues. The CDR3 reads CASSQDWSHGQETQYF. The CDR3 DNA sequence: TGCGCCAGCAGCCAAGATTGGAGCCACGGACAAGAGACCCAGTACTTC.

The gene calls are TRBV28 and TRBJ1-5; D uncertain. The V end was cut by 4 bases, the J end by 10 bases, with 14 bases between. The CDR3 length is 13 residues. Germline V CDR1 and CDR2: MDHEN, SYDVKM. The CDR3 DNA is TGTGCCAGCAGTTCACAGACCTTGATACCCCAGCATTTT. The encoded protein is CASSSQTLIPQHF.

The chain joins TRBV7-2 to TRBJ2-1; the D gene could be TRBD1 or TRBD2 (6 bases each). The ends were cut back, 0 bases at V and 1 base at J, with 16 bases in the middle. The CDR3 sequence is 18 residues long. Germline V gene lookup returns CDR1 SGHTA and CDR2 FQGNSA. In DNA, the CDR3 is TGTGCCAGCAGCTTAGCTCTAAGTAGGGGGACTTCCTACAATGAGCAGTTCTTC. Translated: CASSLALSRGTSYNEQFF.